This TCR beta chain was observed in a study of human T cells and chemical hapten exposure (dated by TCRdb to the early 2020s). Concerning the study at large: For sensitization, 2% DPC in acetone was applied to a 2 cm by 2 cm area of upper inner arm skin. Throughout the approximately 25-week study period, patients were also given weekly therapeutic DPC doses on the scalp. Patch testing on the upper back used Finn chambers containing 0.01% DPC, with scoring done after 6 days according to International Contact Dermatitis Research Group standards. Most of the patients in the cohort were female, and the cohort covered alopecia areata with under or over 50% scalp involvement, alopecia totalis and alopecia universalis. Libraries were pooled for sequencing, and per-sample TCR yields varied mainly because of small differences in library volumes within the pool. The study tracked peripheral blood TCR repertoire changes in vivo during primary and secondary sensitization to the hapten diphenylcyclopropenone (DPC) in alopecia patients. Blood was sampled from patients pre-sensitization (week 0) and at 2, 6 and about 24 weeks after DPC sensitization. Around 30 alopecia patients provided blood for TCR sequencing at one to four time points (pre-sensitization, 2, 6 and 24 weeks). General findings and caveats noted by the study authors: The number of PT1 expanded TCRs positively correlated with patch test score, significant at thresholds 8, 16 and 32 but not 4. DPC sensitization did not change the number of TCRs with a frequency above 1 in 1000, and there was no evidence of changes in global repertoire structure. Expanded TCRs formed significantly more large CDR3 similarity clusters than pre-sensitization or healthy control sets, consistent with antigen-driven responses. Repeated subsampling changed both the strength of the expansion versus patch-test correlation and the threshold at which that correlation became significant. Alopecia, a presumed autoimmune disease, was present in all patients, so the immune response of the patients might differ from that of healthy individuals.

Of note for this clonotype: It has no known antigen specificity. Base quality data are lacking; no much larger clone is found one base away.

Libraries came from RACE. The run used a NextSeq 500. Library preparation attached unique molecular identifiers to individual cDNA molecules for quantitative, reproducible TCR counting. Each blood RNA sample was used to sequence both TCR alpha and TCR beta chains. The paper's processing steps were these. The median number of TCRs per sample was some 100,000, ranging from 23,224 to 690,600. V, J and CDR3 annotation of the TCR reads was carried out using the Decombinator software suite. Every sample was subsampled to the same number of TCRs (28,000) for the PS versus PT1 abundance plots. Expanded TCRs were defined as absent before sensitization and observed at least eight times at the 2-week time point. TCRdb handled the public reads itself, with Q25 trimming in fastp and clone calling in MiXCR, and kept productive beta chains. Entries that share a CDR3 protein sequence are merged under the most common genes and DNA. The V and J calls follow TCRdb's processing rather than the paper's. In this sample the table shows about 360,000 distinct CDR3 sequences, nearly 5% of which occur a single time. The ten biggest clones cover about 2.2% of the sample.

The intended sense of this specimen's time point label: patch test 1, 2 weeks after DPC sensitization. The sample's treatment or condition label is to be understood as: therapeutic diphenylcyclopropenone sensitization with weekly scalp DPC. Blood at each patch-test visit was drawn before the patch test was applied. Patients were eligible if aged 18 to 70, diagnosed with alopecia and judged suitable for DPC therapy, and pregnant patients were excluded. Unfractionated whole blood was collected in Tempus Blood RNA tubes, and total RNA was extracted from that blood. The germline V gene (reference sequence) gives CDR1 as DFQATT and CDR2 as SNEGSKA. The cysteine opens and the phenylalanine closes a CDR3 of 15 amino acids. Only CDR3 DNA is held: 45 bases, read in frame from base 1.

This sample comprised whole blood, obtained in connection with sensitization to the hapten diphenylcyclopropenone (DPC). This TCR was recovered from a woman in her fifties or sixties with alopecia areata. Some clones in this sample may be carry-over from other donors' samples. The V and J segments used are TRBV20-1 and TRBJ2-7; 9 middle bases align to TRBD2. The nucleotide sequence reads TGCAGCCTACTCAACAGCGGGAGGTCCGGGAACGAGCAGTACTTC. Its translation is CSLLNSGRSGNEQYF.